This T cell receptor (beta chain) derives from a study of blood T cell repertoires in COVID-19. Study overall: From the United States, Italy and Spain came samples of acute and convalescent COVID-19. T cells, B-cell-depleted T cells, or PBMCs provided the cDNA or gDNA that served as material.

In the original workflow: Amplification of reference gene primers provided the estimated nucleated cell counts. Sequencing was performed with immunoSEQ multiplex PCR; in TCRdb, only in-frame clones are kept and a portion is missing. V, J and clone size reflect that table, while D and trimming were determined from the DNA. The sample lists 98,000 or so clones; about 86% were seen once. The germline V gene encodes CDR1 SGHNT and CDR2 YYREEE (reference sequence). Losses at the gene ends were 1 base for V and 4 bases for J; bases not matched to a gene: 0. This CDR3 has 15 residues. The source is a woman at least 80 years old with active or convalescent COVID-19. The rearrangement links TRBV5-4 to TRBJ2-2; 11 nucleotides match TRBD2. The sequenced sample was peripheral blood. This CDR3 is CASSLTSGGTGELFF. CDR3 in DNA: TGTGCCAGCAGCTTGACTAGCGGGGGCACCGGGGAGCTGTTTTTT.